This is a list of T cell receptor beta chains from one sample in a study of post-analysis software for immune sequencing data. TCRdb re-called the PCR reads with MiXCR, one entry per CDR3 protein. Among hundreds of thousands of distinct CDR3 sequences, over 45% were seen once, and the ten largest hold over 9%. The sequenced sample was blood. These receptor sequences come from a girl aged 2 to 10 with multiple sclerosis. CDR3s include the opening cysteine and the closing phenylalanine or tryptophan. The D gene is left open where the match is weak. The size entry is marked missing in some rows and otherwise reads once, few, many or a size class.

D,V,size,J,DNA,CDR3
TRBD1,TRBV29-1,.,TRBJ2-7,TGCAGCACAGGGACAGGGGCAACCTACGAGCAGTACTTC,CSTGTGATYEQYF
TRBD1,TRBV7-6,.,TRBJ2-3,TGTGCCAGCAGCTTAGCGCTGGGACAGGGAAGGGCAGATACGCAGTATTTT,CASSLALGQGRADTQYF
.,TRBV6-5,few,TRBJ1-1,TGTGCCAGCAGTTACCATCAAGGCACTGAAGCTTTCTTT,CASSYHQGTEAFF
TRBD2,TRBV4-3,.,TRBJ2-2,TGCGCCAGCAGCCATGCGTCTAGCGGGGGGGCGTACACCGGGGAGCTGTTTTTT,CASSHASSGGAYTGELFF
TRBD1,TRBV20-1,.,TRBJ1-2,TGCAGTGCTAGGGATGACGGGACAGGGGGTTATGGCTACACCTTC,CSARDDGTGGYGYTF
TRBD1,TRBV29-1,.,TRBJ2-7,TGCAGCGTCGGGACAGAAAAACTTAACTACGAGCAGTACTTC,CSVGTEKLNYEQYF
TRBD2,TRBV7-9,.,TRBJ2-1,TGTGCCAGCAGCTCAACGCTTAGCGGGTGGGGGGACTTATACAATGAGCAGTTCTTC,CASSSTLSGWGDLYNEQFF
.,TRBV20-1,.,TRBJ2-1,TGCAGTGCCAGGGGGGAGGAGGCACGCTCCTACAATGAGCAGTTCTTC,CSARGEEARSYNEQFF
.,TRBV6-5,.,TRBJ2-7,TGTGCCAGCGGGGAGGTGGTCGAGCAGTACTTC,CASGEVVEQYF
.,TRBV7-3,.,TRBJ2-5,TGTGCCAGCAGCCCCTGGGTGGGAGAGACCCAGTACTTC,CASSPWVGETQYF
TRBD1,TRBV7-8,.,TRBJ2-7,TGTGCCAGCAGCTTAGGTCAGACAGGGGCCGAGCAGTACTTC,CASSLGQTGAEQYF